Reported below is one T cell receptor beta chain. The antigen remains undetermined. The entry originates in a study of cytomegalovirus exposure and HLA in healthy donors. Vbeta (60) and Jbeta (13) primers were used in the PCR. The data were produced by immunoSEQ multiplex PCR, yet TCRdb's version contains in-frame clones alone and is incomplete. The sample has roughly 180,000 clones, roughly 88% seen once. Notes on the study in general: A few chains linked to CMV were shown in vitro to be specific for CMV antigens. According to a later analysis, donors in an Asian-associated ancestry cluster reportedly had fewer N-insertions than the approximately 620-donor mean. In a later analysis, at a false discovery rate of 0.05, roughly 16,000 TCR beta sequences matched HLA alleles.

This TCR derives from a boy aged 2 to 10 in good health and CMV-seronegative. Sample: PBMCs.

CDR3 DNA sequence: TGTGCCAGCAGCAATAGGAGGGGCCTAATCACTGAAGCTTTCTTT. It specifies CASSNRRGLITEAFF. The chain is built from TRBV28 and TRBJ1-1, with a possible D match to TRBD1 (5 bases). CDR1 is MDHEN and CDR2 is SYDVKM in the germline V gene. This CDR3 has 15 residues. Trimming stripped 6 bases from V and 4 bases from J, with 18 bases between. Complete variable domain (other parts from reference TRBV28 and TRBJ1-1): DVKVTQSSRYLVKRTGEKVFLECVQDMDHENMFWYRQDPGLGLRLIYFSYDVKMKEKGDIPEGYSVSREKKERFSLILESASTNQTSMYLCASSNRRGLITEAFFGQGTRLTVV.